This T cell receptor (beta chain) is from a study of blood T cell repertoires in COVID-19. Turning to the study itself: Spain, Italy and the United States supplied samples that represented acute and convalescent COVID-19. The cDNA or gDNA used as material had been derived from T cells, B-cell-depleted T cells, or PBMCs.

This clone has a handful of counts. Original methodology: Quantification of nucleated cells was approximated via reference gene primer amplification. TCRdb's copy holds only in-frame clones and misses some; the assay was immunoSEQ multiplex PCR. V and J calls and clone size are copied from that table; D and trimming were computed from the DNA. The table shows about 74,000 clones, with 84% occurring only once. This receptor was identified in a middle-aged man with active COVID-19. The sample consisted of peripheral blood.

CDR3 in DNA: TGTGCCAGCAGCTGGGACAGGGGCCAGGATGGCTACACCTTC. Its protein product is CASSWDRGQDGYTF. The rearrangement links TRBV5-6 to TRBJ1-2, with 10 positions matching TRBD1. Germline loops: CDR1 SGHDT, CDR2 YYEEEE. This CDR3 region has 14 residues. The trim removed 3 bases at V and 6 bases at J, leaving 5 bases unmatched. Full variable domain (rest looked up from reference TRBV5-6 and TRBJ1-2): DAGVTQSPTHLIKTRGQQVTLRCSPKSGHDTVSWYQQALGQGPQFIFQYYEEEERQRGNFPDRFSGHQFPNYSSELNVNALLLGDSALYLCASSWDRGQDGYTFGSGTRLTVV.